The sequence of this TCR beta chain was determined in a study of beta chain features in type 1 diabetes. Overall study results and limits: Within each of all four CD4+ subsets, Type 1 diabetes patients had TCRB CDR3s that were moderately but significantly shorter.

This clone was detected only a few times. Its target is not known. Expressed TCRB transcripts were sequenced because the isolated RNA had all been reverse transcribed beforehand. Clones were read by immunoSEQ multiplex PCR, and TCRdb kept only the in-frame ones, dropping some. This table holds some 290,000 clones, roughly an eighth found once. With V trimmed by 0 bases and J by 6 bases, 11 bases remained unmatched. The CDR3 has 16 amino acids. Germline V gives CDR1 MNHEY, CDR2 SVGAGI. This sequence was found in a man aged 25-40 years with type 1 diabetes. Sequencing was done on a sample of naive CD4+ T cells from blood. J is TRBJ2-7 and V is TRBV6-5; 7 bases align to TRBD2. This CDR3 is CASSYSGGGRFFEQYF. The CDR3 nucleotides are TGTGCCAGCAGTTACTCGGGCGGGGGTCGCTTCTTCGAGCAGTACTTC.